Shown below are 16 T cell receptor delta chains from a single sample sequenced in a study of Vδ1+ human thymocytes. Overall study findings and caveats: Highly polyclonal TRG and TRD repertoires with Gaussian CDR3 length distributions appeared in thymus.

These receptors are not linked to any known antigen. The template was reverse-transcribed extracted RNA. CDR3 amplicons came from multiplex PCR with pooled V-gene forward and constant-region reverse primers. TCRdb reanalysed the multiplex PCR reads with CATT. The sample consists of about 25,000 delta-chain clones, about 7.4% of them appearing once. Material: Vdelta1+ gamma-delta thymocytes from the thymus. The subset denotes: FACS-sorted CD3+ TCRalphabeta- TCRVdelta1+ TCRVdelta2- thymocytes. These receptor sequences come from a girl in the first two years of life who had congenital heart surgery.

No V gene was called here, but the J gene is TRDJ1; the table assigns TRDD3, which was not confirmed against the DNA. This CDR3 has 29 residues. For the CDR3, the DNA is TGTGCTCTTGGGGAAATGTTACCTTCCTACCGATATAATGTACGAACTGGGATGGGGATGGCCAACCGCCGCGATAAACCCATCTTT. This encodes CALGEMLPSYRYNVRTGMGMANRRDKPIF.

The chain couples TRDV1 to TRDJ1; 9 bases are a match to TRDD3. J gave up 0 bases and V 2 bases, and 19 bases lay outside the gene matches. The V gene's germline CDR1 is TSWWSYY and CDR2 QGS. This CDR3 contains 21 residues. CDR3 sequence: CALGEELPHTLGDSDTDKLIF. Here the CDR3 DNA reads TGTGCTCTTGGGGAAGAGCTCCCTCACACTCTGGGGGATTCTGACACCGATAAACTCATCTTT.

The chain links TRDV1 to TRDJ1, with D maybe TRDD1 (5 bases). The CDR3 is made up of 21 amino acids. Trimming shortened V by 3 bases and J by 0 bases, and 29 bases separated the two germline ends. In germline, CDR1 is TSWWSYY, CDR2 QGS. The CDR3 sequence is CALGDPLGNSPAHSYTDKLIF. CDR3 bases: TGTGCTCTTGGGGATCCACTCGGAAATTCCCCCGCGCACAGTTACACCGATAAACTCATCTTT.

J is TRDJ1 and V is TRDV1; 12 bases map to TRDD3. The CDR3 consists of 24 residues. Per germline, CDR1 TSWWSYY and CDR2 QGS. V shed 0 bases, J shed 0 bases, and the junction held 23 bases outside the gene matches. In DNA form, the CDR3 reads TGTGCTCTTGGGGAACTAGTGCCCTGGGGGATACGCGGAGACCAGGACGATCACACCGATAAACTCATCTTT. This translates into CALGELVPWGIRGDQDDHTDKLIF.

Sample share makes this clone medium-sized. The V call is TRDV1, the J call TRDJ1, with D perhaps TRDD2 (5 bases). V was clipped by 0 bases and J by 0 bases, with 17 bases between them. The CDR3 covers 18 residues. CDR1 and CDR2 from the germline V gene are TSWWSYY and QGS. The CDR3 nucleotides read TGTGCTCTTGGGGAACTGACCGCTTCTTCCCCTCACACCGATAAACTCATCTTT. This sequence encodes CALGELTASSPHTDKLIF.

The J gene is TRDJ2, the V gene TRDV1; maybe TRDD3 (5 bases). No J gene was available from TCRdb, and it was assigned here by a germline match of the DNA. Per germline, CDR1 TSWWSYY and CDR2 QGS. V dropped 1 base and J dropped 0 bases, with 21 bases sitting between them. The CDR3 sequence is 20 residues long. The DNA for the CDR3 is TGTGCTCTTGGGGAACAGCCGGGGGCGATATTTCAAGCTTTGACAGCACAACTCTTCTTT. This codes for CALGEQPGAIFQALTAQLFF.

This clone was detected a few times. The genes are TRDV1 and TRDJ1; maybe TRDD3 (5 bases). V dropped 2 bases and J dropped 6 bases, with 31 bases sitting between them. CDR1 TSWWSYY and CDR2 QGS come from the germline V gene. The CDR3 consists of 20 residues. The CDR3 sequence: CALGESCIPDVGETLNKLIF. The DNA of the CDR3 is TGTGCTCTTGGGGAATCCTGCATTCCGGATGTAGGGGAAACCCTTAATAAACTCATCTTT.

The table lists this clone with a few counts. The chain combines TRDV1 with TRDJ1, with D possibly being TRDD3 (6 bases). CDR1 and CDR2 from the germline V gene are TSWWSYY and QGS. The CDR3 sequence is 16 residues long. The V end lost 1 base, the J end lost 7 bases, and 19 bases lay between the germline ends. The CDR3 sequence is CALGERSAGDRGKLIF. CDR3 sequence (DNA): TGTGCTCTTGGGGAACGGTCGGCCGGGGATCGAGGTAAACTCATCTTT.

This clone was seen a few times. This chain connects TRDV1 to TRDJ1; TRDD3 matches 10 bases. The CDR3 spans 21 residues. The V segment lost 3 bases and the J segment 2 bases; nucleotides outside the gene matches: 21. From germline, CDR1 is TSWWSYY and CDR2 QGS. CDR3 sequence (DNA): TGTGCTCTTGGGGATATCCAGCAAGCCTGGGGGATAATTGGGTGGACCGATAAACTCATCTTT. It is translated as CALGDIQQAWGIIGWTDKLIF.

The chain is built from TRDV1 and TRDJ1; 8 bases line up with TRDD3. The CDR3 contains 22 residues. V was clipped by 5 bases and J by 0 bases; unmatched bases: 26. Germline assignment: CDR1 TSWWSYY and CDR2 QGS. CDR3 sequence reads: CALGNYGTGGPEPDQYTDKLIF. CDR3 coding DNA: TGTGCTCTTGGGAATTACGGAACTGGGGGCCCAGAACCCGACCAGTACACCGATAAACTCATCTTT.

The gene calls are TRDV1 and TRDJ1, with a possible D match to TRDD3 (5 bases). CDR3 length: 20 amino acids. Germline CDR1 TSWWSYY, CDR2 QGS. The V end was cut by 0 bases, the J end by 0 bases, with 23 bases between. The DNA of the CDR3 is TGTGCTCTTGGGGAACTACATCTCAGTAGGGTGGGGCAGTACACCGATAAACTCATCTTT. This codes for CALGELHLSRVGQYTDKLIF.

The gene calls are TRDV2 and TRDJ1; TRDD3 matches 8 bases. V shed 3 bases, J shed 1 base, and the junction held 9 bases outside the gene matches. This CDR3 has 16 residues. The germline V gene has CDR1 GEAIGNYY and CDR2 EKD. The CDR3: CACDVRGYNGTDKLIF. In nucleotides, the CDR3 is TGTGCCTGTGACGTTAGGGGATACAACGGCACCGATAAACTCATCTTT.

The V call is TRDV1, the J call TRDJ1; D perhaps matches TRDD3 (5 bases). This CDR3 contains 19 residues. V was cut by 2 bases and J by 1 base, with 23 bases left in between. Per germline, CDR1 TSWWSYY and CDR2 QGS. CDR3: CALGEAYGKVVYSTDKLIF. For the CDR3, the DNA is TGTGCTCTTGGGGAAGCATACGGTAAGGTCGTGTACTCCACCGATAAACTCATCTTT.

This clone was detected only a few times. The chain employs TRDV1 and TRDJ1; D is unclear. CDR1 and CDR2 (germline): TSWWSYY, QGS. The CDR3 spans 15 residues. Deletions cut 2 bases from V and 1 base from J, with 11 bases between. As DNA, the CDR3 is TGTGCTCTTGGGGAAGGCACTACGCCCACCGATAAACTCATCTTT. This translates into CALGEGTTPTDKLIF.

This clone has a handful of counts. V usage is TRDV2 and J usage is TRDJ1; 13 positions agree with TRDD3. The CDR3 loop spans 18 amino acids. CDR1 is GEAIGNYY, CDR2 EKD, per germline. Germline trimming cut 0 bases from V and 4 bases from J; bases unmatched to any gene: 10. The CDR3 DNA is TGTGCCTGTGACACCGACTGGGGGATACGCGCAGGTGGCGATAAACTCATCTTT. Protein: CACDTDWGIRAGGDKLIF.

The chain carries TRDV1 and TRDJ1, with a possible D match to TRDD3 (6 bases). From germline, CDR1 is TSWWSYY and CDR2 QGS. The CDR3 has 15 residues. V dropped 6 bases and J dropped 0 bases, with 14 bases sitting between them. The CDR3 bases are TGTGCTCTTGGTGGGGTGGGGGCCTACACCGATAAACTCATCTTT. Protein product: CALGGVGAYTDKLIF.